This TCR beta chain was sequenced during a study of post-analysis software for immune sequencing data. Study as a whole: The disease courses spanned relapsing-remitting, secondary progressive and progressive-relapsing forms of multiple sclerosis. Study results and caveats: Samples made in the same batch grouped tightly together by F measure. Four or five TRBV segments, TRBV5-6, TRBV5-1 and TRBV20-1 among them, were found more frequent in patients than controls. The study found significantly lower normalized Chao1 diversity in multiple sclerosis patients than in controls.

The V end was cut by 5 bases, the J end by 4 bases, with 12 bases between. The CDR3 has 13 residues. The germline V gene has CDR1 SGHTA and CDR2 FQGTGA. Prepared libraries of TCR beta cDNA carried unique molecular identifiers. The yield from roughly 1 to 10 million T cells was 500,000 or so cDNA molecules in total. One entry per CDR3 protein, called by TCRdb with MiXCR from the PCR reads. The sample includes about 820,000 distinct CDR3 sequences, approximately 53% of them seen just once. About this clonotype: The target antigen is unknown.

Sequencing was carried out using blood. The clonotype was recovered from a girl aged 10-17 years with multiple sclerosis. V gene TRBV7-3 combines with J gene TRBJ2-7; TRBD2 is a possible D gene (6 bases). The CDR3 protein is CASSTYGGYEQYF. The CDR3 DNA reads as TGTGCCAGCAGCACCTACGGAGGGTACGAGCAGTACTTC.